This T cell receptor (beta chain) was captured in a study of OX40 agonist ivuxolimab in advanced cancers. Study as a whole: Patients were dosed with the agonistic anti-OX40 (CD134) antibody ivuxolimab. Three partial responders included one hepatocellular carcinoma patient and two cutaneous melanoma patients. Study observations and caveats: Determination of antigen specificity was not performed for the expanded peripheral T cells.

Profiling relied on immunoSEQ multiplex PCR, and the TCRdb table lists in-frame clones only, not all of them. The sample holds 20,000 or so clones, about 88% seen once. The CDR3 covers 11 residues. The germline V gene encodes CDR1 DFQATT and CDR2 SNEGSKA (reference sequence). V gave up 5 bases and J gave up 7 bases, with 9 bases separating them. A remark on this clone: The target antigen is unknown.

The receptor's source is an adult with an advanced solid tumor such as melanoma, head and neck, liver or kidney cancer. This sample comprised CD4+ or CD8+ T cells sorted from blood, obtained in a trial of the OX40 agonist ivuxolimab. V and J are TRBV20-1 and TRBJ2-1, with D maybe TRBD2 (6 bases). The chain's CDR3 is CSAGDLNEQFF. The CDR3 DNA is TGCAGTGCTGGGGACTTGAATGAGCAGTTCTTC.